The sequence of this T cell receptor beta chain was determined in a study of blood T cell repertoires in COVID-19. Looking at the study overall: Whether acute or convalescent, the COVID-19 samples came from the United States, Italy and Spain.

In the source study's methods: Quantification of nucleated cells was approximated via reference gene primer amplification. TCRdb's copy holds only in-frame clones and misses some; the assay was immunoSEQ multiplex PCR. That table furnishes V, J and clone size, whereas the DNA furnished D and trimming. The table records about 170,000 clones, roughly nine tenths of them present only once. The ends lost 5 bases at V and 1 base at J; junction bases unmatched: 2. This CDR3 region has 14 residues. The germline gives CDR1 SGHTA, CDR2 FQGNSA. Seattle patients were enrolled during active infection and followed longitudinally.

This TCR came from a woman between 55 and 75 years old with COVID-19, enrolled during active disease. Sequenced: peripheral blood. The chain combines TRBV7-2 with TRBJ2-7, with TRBD2 matching over 10 bases. The CDR3 protein is CASSISGGSYEQYF. The CDR3 bases are TGTGCCAGCAGCATTAGCGGGGGGTCCTACGAGCAGTACTTC.